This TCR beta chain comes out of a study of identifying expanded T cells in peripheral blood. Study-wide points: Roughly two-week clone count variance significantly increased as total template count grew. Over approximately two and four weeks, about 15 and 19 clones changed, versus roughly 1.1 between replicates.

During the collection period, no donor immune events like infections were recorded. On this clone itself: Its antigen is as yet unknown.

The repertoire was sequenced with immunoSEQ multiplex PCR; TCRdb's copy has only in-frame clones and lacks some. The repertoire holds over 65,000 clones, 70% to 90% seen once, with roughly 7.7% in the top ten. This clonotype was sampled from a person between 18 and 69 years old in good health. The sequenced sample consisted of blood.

The CDR3 loop reads CASSPGQGVTDTQYF. The CDR3 DNA sequence: TGCGCCAGCAGCCCCGGACAGGGGGTTACAGATACGCAGTATTTT. J is TRBJ2-3 and V is TRBV10-2; the match to TRBD1 covers 10 bases. V dropped 6 bases and J dropped 3; count of bases not matched to a gene: 6. From germline, CDR1 is WSHSY and CDR2 SAAADI. The CDR3 loop spans 15 amino acids.